These 29 T cell receptor beta chains came from one sample sequenced in a study of graft-versus-host responses after intestinal transplantation. What these receptors recognize is not known. Repertoires were generated with immunoSEQ multiplex PCR, while TCRdb's copy carries only in-frame clones and drops some. The sample shows approximately 100,000 clones, 85% to 90% of them seen only once. The input for sequencing was unstimulated CD4+ T cells sorted from spleen or lymph node cells, taken before intestinal transplant. These receptors were obtained from a human donor who received an intestinal transplant.

The V call is TRBV5-4, the J call TRBJ2-2; 9 bases are a match to TRBD2. The V gene's germline CDR1 is SGHNT and CDR2 YYREEE (reference sequence). CDR3 length equals 17 residues. Germline trimming cut 0 bases from V and 2 bases from J; bases unmatched to any gene: 5. CDR3 nucleotides: TGTGCCAGCAGCTTGGGACAGCGGGGGGTTAACACCGGGGAGCTGTTTTTT. Translation gives CASSLGQRGVNTGELFF.

The chain recombines TRBV7-8 with TRBJ2-7; the match to TRBD1 covers 9 bases. V trimming: 5 bases; J trimming: 5 bases; junction bases outside the gene matches: 7. CDR1 and CDR2 from the germline V gene are SGHVS and FQNEAQ. This CDR3 has 14 residues. In DNA, the CDR3 is TGTGCCAGCAGCAATCGGGACAGGGTCAACGAGCAGTACTTC. Translating gives CASSNRDRVNEQYF.

The rearrangement joins TRBV11-3 to TRBJ2-2; 8 bases match TRBD1. J was trimmed by 4 bases and V by 5 bases; bases with no gene match: 9. Germline loops: CDR1 SGHNT, CDR2 YENEEA. The CDR3 length is 16 residues. CDR3 coding DNA: TGTGCCAGCAGCCTAGGGGGGACAGGCGTCACCGGGGAGCTGTTTTTT. This sequence encodes CASSLGGTGVTGELFF.

This chain connects TRBV6-6 to TRBJ1-5; 8 nucleotides line up with TRBD1. This CDR3 comprises 15 residues. Trimming cost V 5 bases and J 7 bases; bases outside gene matches: 10. Germline V gene data show CDR1 as MNHNY and CDR2 as SVGAGI (reference sequence). The CDR3 DNA follows: TGTGCCAGCAGTCCCGACAGGGGAGAGGAACAGCCCCAGCATTTT. This codes for CASSPDRGEEQPQHF.

This clone has only one observation. The V call is TRBV2, the J call TRBJ2-5; D possibly corresponds to TRBD1 (6 bases). Germline V CDR1 and CDR2: SNHLY, FYNNEI. The CDR3 runs 14 residues. V was cut by 6 bases and J by 5 bases, with 16 bases left in between. The CDR3 DNA is TGTGCCAGCAGAGCCACAGGGTTCAGTGAGACCCAGTACTTC. Amino acids: CASRATGFSETQYF.

V and J are TRBV18 and TRBJ1-1; D gene uncertain. V lost 3 bases to trimming and J lost 0 bases, with 8 bases between them. Germline V CDR1 and CDR2: KGHSH, LQKENI. The CDR3 runs to 14 residues. CDR3 sequence (DNA): TGTGCCAGCTCACCGGTATACATGAACACTGAAGCTTTCTTT. It yields the protein CASSPVYMNTEAFF. Full variable domain (outside the CDR3, taken from reference TRBV18 and TRBJ1-1): NAGVMQNPRHLVRRRGQEARLRCSPMKGHSHVYWYRQLPEEGLKFMVYLQKENIIDESGMPKERFSAEFPKEGPSILRIQQVVRGDSAAYFCASSPVYMNTEAFFGQGTRLTVV.

This clone came up once. This chain links TRBV29-1 with TRBJ2-1; D is undetermined. The germline CDR1 and CDR2 sequences are SQVTM and ANQGSEA. The V gene lost 2 bases and the J gene lost 9 bases, with 11 bases spanning the gap. The CDR3 is made up of 12 amino acids. CDR3 DNA sequence: TGCAGCGTTGAATCGGGTGAGAGTGAGCAGTTCTTC. This gives the protein CSVESGESEQFF.

The V and J genes are TRBV27 and TRBJ2-7, with TRBD1 as a possible D gene (6 bases). The germline V and J ends were trimmed by 3 bases and 0 bases, with 15 bases remaining between them. The CDR3 extends over 16 amino acids. Looked up from germline, CDR1 is MNHEY and CDR2 is SMNVEV (reference sequence). In nucleotides, the CDR3 is TGTGCCAGCAGTTTTTTTGGGCCGGACAGCTCCTACGAGCAGTACTTC. Amino acids: CASSFFGPDSSYEQYF.

This sequence joins TRBV10-3 and TRBJ2-7, with 9 bases matching TRBD1. There are 14 residues in the CDR3. Germline V gives CDR1 ENHRY, CDR2 SYGVKD. The J segment lost 3 bases and the V segment lost 6 bases, leaving 6 bases of the junction unmatched. The CDR3: CAIRSGQGDYEQYF. The CDR3 DNA is TGTGCCATCAGGTCGGGACAGGGTGACTACGAGCAGTACTTC.

CDR3 in amino acids: CASSLEETSGEDNEQFF. The CDR3 DNA sequence: TGTGCCAGCAGCTTAGAGGAGACTAGCGGGGAAGACAATGAGCAGTTCTTC. V gene TRBV7-9 combines with J gene TRBJ2-1, with 11 nucleotides matching TRBD2. The germline V gene encodes CDR1 SEHNR and CDR2 FQNEAQ (reference sequence). This CDR3 contains 17 residues. V shed 1 base and J 5 bases; nucleotides not matched to a gene: 7.

The chain joins TRBV4-1 to TRBJ1-1; possible D gene TRBD1, 5 bases. V shed 0 bases and J shed 4 bases, with 15 bases lying between them. This CDR3 spans 16 amino acids. The germline CDR1 and CDR2 sequences are MGHRA and YSYEKL. The CDR3 loop reads CASSQEATALFTEAFF. In DNA form, the CDR3 reads TGCGCCAGCAGCCAAGAAGCGACAGCGCTTTTCACTGAAGCTTTCTTT.

The CDR3 loop is CASSPSTGDNIQYF. The CDR3 coding sequence is TGTGCCAGCAGCCCCTCTACGGGGGACAACATTCAGTACTTC. This chain connects TRBV9 to TRBJ2-4; possibly TRBD2 for D (6 bases). V lost 4 bases, J lost 7 bases, and 15 bases lay in between. CDR3 length: 14 residues. Germline V gene data show CDR1 as SGDLS and CDR2 as YYNGEE.

The genes are TRBV19 and TRBJ1-2; D is ambiguous. Germline V gene sequence: CDR1 LNHDA, CDR2 SQIVND (reference sequence). V lost 3 bases and J lost 1, with 12 bases in between. The CDR3 loop spans 15 amino acids. CDR3 bases: TGTGCCAGTAGTATGCAGTCCCGCCTTAACTATGGCTACACCTTC. Amino acids: CASSMQSRLNYGYTF.

J is TRBJ1-5 and V is TRBV5-8; 8 nucleotides line up with TRBD1. Unmatched junction bases numbered 10, after V lost 1 base and J lost 4 bases. Looked up from germline, CDR1 is SGHTS and CDR2 is YDEGEE. The CDR3 extends over 17 amino acids. Here the CDR3 reads CASSLTEDRGPNQPQHF. CDR3 nucleotide sequence: TGTGCCAGCAGCTTGACCGAAGACAGGGGCCCAAATCAGCCCCAGCATTTT.

V gene TRBV5-8 combines with J gene TRBJ1-1, with 9 positions matching TRBD1. After removal of 3 bases from V and 2 bases from J, the junction contained 8 bases not matched to a gene. The germline CDR1 and CDR2 sequences are SGHTS and YDEGEE. This CDR3 spans 16 amino acids. The CDR3, as DNA: TGTGCCAGCAGCTCACTCGGGACAGGGTCTAACACTGAAGCTTTCTTT. Translation gives CASSSLGTGSNTEAFF.

This chain connects TRBV28 to TRBJ2-7, with TRBD2 identical over 8 bases. V gave up 6 bases and J gave up 2 bases; unmatched junction bases: 9. The CDR3 is 15 amino acids. CDR1 and CDR2 from the germline V gene are MDHEN and SYDVKM. CDR3 sequence: CASSPYEAGAYEQYF. The DNA for the CDR3 is TGTGCCAGCAGCCCGTACGAAGCGGGGGCCTACGAGCAGTACTTC.

The V gene is TRBV15, the J gene TRBJ2-6; tentative D call: TRBD2 (6 bases). V lost 6 bases, J lost 0 bases, and 12 bases lay in between. The CDR3 runs 16 residues. CDR1 and CDR2 (germline): LNHNV, YYDKDF (reference sequence). The CDR3 coding sequence is TGTGCCACCAGGAGCGGAGGGCCCTCTGGGGCCAACGTCCTGACTTTC. Translation: CATRSGGPSGANVLTF.

The chain combines TRBV25-1 with TRBJ2-1; D unclear. CDR3 length: 11 residues. CDR1 is MGHDK, CDR2 SYGVNS, per germline. V shed 4 bases and J shed 5 bases, with 3 bases lying between them. CDR3 in amino acids: CASSGNNEQFF. The CDR3, as DNA: TGTGCCAGCAGTGGTAACAATGAGCAGTTCTTC.

V gene TRBV7-2 combines with J gene TRBJ1-5; D is ambiguous. There are 13 residues in the CDR3. The germline gives CDR1 SGHTA, CDR2 FQGNSA. The V end lost 1 base, the J end lost 5 bases, and 6 bases lay between the germline ends. As DNA, the CDR3 is TGTGCCAGCAGCTTAGACCGCGATCAGCCCCAGCATTTT. As protein: CASSLDRDQPQHF.

The chain couples TRBV18 to TRBJ1-1, with 8 bases matching TRBD1. The CDR3 extends over 14 amino acids. Trimming removed 1 base from V and 7 bases from J; junction bases left unmatched: 5. Germline V lookup: CDR1 KGHSH, CDR2 LQKENI. CDR3 DNA sequence: TGTGCCAGCTCACCACGAAGCAGGGGGCGTGAAGCTTTCTTT. It specifies CASSPRSRGREAFF.

The CDR3 here is CASSSVALRGGFFDEQFF. CDR3 DNA sequence: TGTGCCAGCAGTTCTGTGGCTCTTCGCGGGGGATTCTTCGATGAGCAGTTCTTC. This rearrangement joins TRBV7-8 to TRBJ2-1; 7 positions match TRBD2. The germline V gene encodes CDR1 SGHVS and CDR2 FQNEAQ. The trim removed 6 bases at V and 8 bases at J, leaving 22 bases unmatched. The CDR3 length is 18 residues.

The rearrangement uses TRBV18 and TRBJ2-3, with a weak D call TRBD1 (5 bases). The V gene lost 4 bases and the J gene lost 5 bases, with 16 bases spanning the gap. CDR1 and CDR2 from the germline V gene are KGHSH and LQKENI. This CDR3 is 15 amino acids long. The DNA of the CDR3 is TGTGCCAGCTCACTGAGGACCCTAAGGGGAGATACGCAGTATTTT. Translating gives CASSLRTLRGDTQYF.

The V and J genes are TRBV7-3 and TRBJ2-7; TRBD1 might be the D (5 bases). Germline CDR1 and CDR2: SGHTA and FQGTGA. The V gene lost 2 bases and the J gene lost 4 bases, with 12 bases spanning the gap. CDR3 length: 14 amino acids. This CDR3 is CASSLRDRAYEQYF. The CDR3 coding sequence is TGTGCCAGCAGCTTACGCGACAGAGCATACGAGCAGTACTTC.

V and J are TRBV18 and TRBJ1-6; a possible D gene is TRBD1 (6 bases). With 2 bases removed from V and 10 bases from J, the gap between germline ends came to 12 bases. CDR1 is KGHSH and CDR2 is LQKENI in the germline V gene. The CDR3 spans 14 residues. CDR3 in amino acids: CASSPAGVGSPLHF. The CDR3 DNA follows: TGTGCCAGCTCACCAGCAGGGGTTGGGTCACCCCTCCACTTT. The full variable domain, in which reference TRBV18 and TRBJ1-6 provide the parts outside the CDR3, is NAGVMQNPRHLVRRRGQEARLRCSPMKGHSHVYWYRQLPEEGLKFMVYLQKENIIDESGMPKERFSAEFPKEGPSILRIQQVVRGDSAAYFCASSPAGVGSPLHFGNGTRLTVT.

This sequence joins TRBV29-1 and TRBJ2-3; 9 bases map to TRBD1. The CDR3 runs 11 residues. Per germline, CDR1 SQVTM and CDR2 ANQGSEA. Trimming cost V 5 bases and J 6 bases; bases outside gene matches: 0. The DNA of the CDR3 is TGCAGCGTTACAGGGGGCGATACGCAGTATTTT. Residues: CSVTGGDTQYF.

The chain employs TRBV10-3 and TRBJ2-1; 11 bases line up with TRBD2. Germline V gene data show CDR1 as ENHRY and CDR2 as SYGVKD. This CDR3 region has 17 residues. With V trimmed by 3 bases and J by 1 base, 5 bases remained unmatched. The CDR3 is CAISEAGTSGSYNEQFF. DNA for the CDR3: TGTGCCATCAGTGAAGCAGGGACTAGCGGTTCCTACAATGAGCAGTTCTTC.

This clone appeared a single time. The V gene is TRBV7-9, the J gene TRBJ2-5; D is uncertain. The CDR3 has 14 amino acids. Trimming shortened V by 0 bases and J by 0 bases, and 5 bases separated the two germline ends. Per the germline V gene, CDR1 is SEHNR and CDR2 is FQNEAQ (reference sequence). This CDR3 is CASSLAVDQETQYF. The DNA of the CDR3 is TGTGCCAGCAGCTTAGCGGTAGACCAAGAGACCCAGTACTTC.

The J gene is TRBJ2-7, the V gene TRBV7-8; D gene ambiguous. CDR1 and CDR2 (germline): SGHVS, FQNEAQ. CDR3 length equals 16 residues. The V end was cut by 4 bases, the J end by 0 bases, with 16 bases between. CDR3 sequence reads: CASSSPPLPGSYEQYF. The CDR3 nucleotides read TGTGCCAGCAGCTCCCCCCCGCTACCCGGCTCCTACGAGCAGTACTTC.

The chain employs TRBV10-3 and TRBJ1-5, with D unclear. The V gene's germline CDR1 is ENHRY and CDR2 SYGVKD. Trimming left V 4 bases short and J 5 bases short, with 12 bases between. The CDR3 is 14 amino acids. The CDR3 DNA reads TGTGCCATCAGTGTAGGAGGCAGAGATCAGCCCCAGCATTTT. Residues: CAISVGGRDQPQHF.